This T cell receptor (beta chain) was captured in a study of blood T cells in healthy people across ages. PCR was performed a second time for roughly 7 to 11 cycles using a sample-barcoded 5' primer and a J-beta primer mix. TCRdb analysed the 5' RACE reads with MiXCR anew, one entry per CDR3 protein. The sample lists just under 550,000 distinct CDR3 sequences, less than 25% seen once, with just under 9% in the top ten. This CDR3 contains 14 residues. Deletions cut 6 bases from V and 2 bases from J, with 14 bases between. Germline-derived CDR1 and CDR2 are MNHEY and SVGEGT. This sample also belongs to another study, concerning T cells of mothers and their children.

This TCR came from a boy aged 10-17 years in good health. The V gene is TRBV6-2 or TRBV6-3, the J gene TRBJ2-7; D remains unclear. The source material was blood. CDR3 sequence: CASSPDSPPYEQYF. CDR3 sequence (DNA): TGTGCCAGCAGCCCCGACTCCCCTCCCTACGAGCAGTACTTC.